Sequencing of this T cell receptor (beta chain) was carried out in a study of T cells in Graves' hyperthyroidism and ophthalmopathy. Whole-study findings and limits: Blood also carried most thyroid clonotypes expanded above 0.001.

A patient was excluded if there was uncontrolled infection, other autoimmune disease, pregnancy or lactation. Amplified TCR beta CDR3 regions came from RNA transcripts. In the first-round RT-PCR of the TCR CDR3, the HTBI primer set was used. TCRdb passed the multiplex PCR reads through MiXCR, listing each CDR3 protein once. The table records roughly 700,000 distinct CDR3 sequences, approximately 14% of them present only once. At least ten counts were recorded for this clonotype. Its antigen is as yet unknown. Looked up from germline, CDR1 is GTSNPN and CDR2 is SVGIG (reference sequence). V lost 5 bases to trimming and J lost 4 bases, with 20 bases between them. The CDR3 is 16 residues long.

The gene calls are TRBV30 and TRBJ2-2; D possibly uses TRBD1 or TRBD2 (5 bases each). The sequencing sample was made of blood. The clonotype comes from a woman younger than 30 with Graves' hyperthyroidism. In DNA form, the CDR3 reads TGTGCCTGGTATACCGGGACCCGGGCTGTCACCGGGGAGCTGTTTTTT. Its protein product is CAWYTGTRAVTGELFF.